This T cell receptor (beta chain) came from a study of a mutant IDH1 vaccine in newly diagnosed glioma. Study at large: The study started vaccination 4-6 weeks after radiotherapy alone, or with temozolomide cycles. Earlier therapy was either radiotherapy, temozolomide, or both, and most got both.

With regard to this clone: Its antigen remains unidentified.

Time point given: week 23, last vaccination. A 20-mer mutant IDH1 peptide at 300 ug was injected subcutaneously with topical imiquimod. TCRdb's table, derived via immunoSEQ multiplex PCR, lists solely in-frame clones and lacks some. The table includes 70,000 to 90,000 clones, 75% to 85% detected once. The germline gives CDR1 LNHDA, CDR2 SQIVND (reference sequence). The CDR3 has 15 residues. V was clipped by 3 bases and J by 2 bases, with 11 bases between them. The V and J genes are TRBV19 and TRBJ1-5; unclear D gene. The receptor comes from a man aged 25-45 years with glioma. Some clones in this sample may be carry-over from other donors' samples. The material was PBMCs, obtained from a glioma patient whose treatment included an IDH1 peptide vaccine. The CDR3 bases are TGTGCCAGTAGTATGCTGATGGGTGGCAATCAGCCCCAGCATTTT. Encoded protein: CASSMLMGGNQPQHF.